This T cell receptor (beta chain) stems from a study of blood T cell repertoires in COVID-19. For the study at large: The samples span acute and convalescent COVID-19 from the United States, Italy and Spain.

The V and J ends lost 8 bases and 3 bases respectively, with 8 bases between them. This CDR3 is built from 11 residues. CDR1 and CDR2 from the germline V gene are WSHSY and SAAADI. Profiling relied on immunoSEQ multiplex PCR, and the TCRdb table lists in-frame clones only, not all of them. Among around 250,000 clones, around nine tenths were seen once, and the ten largest hold over 8%. The V and J genes are TRBV10-2 and TRBJ2-7; D is undetermined. The material sequenced was peripheral blood. This TCR was sampled from a man aged 35-49 years with active or convalescent COVID-19. In nucleotides, the CDR3 is TGCGCCAGCTGTGGTAGCTACGAGCAGTACTTC. It codes for CASCGSYEQYF.